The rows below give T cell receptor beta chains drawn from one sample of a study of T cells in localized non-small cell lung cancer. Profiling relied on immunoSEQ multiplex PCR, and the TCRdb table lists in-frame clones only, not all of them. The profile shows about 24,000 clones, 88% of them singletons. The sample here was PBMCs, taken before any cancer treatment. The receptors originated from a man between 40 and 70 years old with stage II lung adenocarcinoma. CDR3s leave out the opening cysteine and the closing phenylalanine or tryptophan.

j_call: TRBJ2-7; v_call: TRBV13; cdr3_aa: ASSKRGYEQY
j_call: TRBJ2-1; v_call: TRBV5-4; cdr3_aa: ASSGGPSSYNEQF
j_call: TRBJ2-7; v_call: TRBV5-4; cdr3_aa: ASSGPTYEQY
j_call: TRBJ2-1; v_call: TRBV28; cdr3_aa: ASSTLGGRSYNEQF
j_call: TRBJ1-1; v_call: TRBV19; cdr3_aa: ASSIVARGKTEAF
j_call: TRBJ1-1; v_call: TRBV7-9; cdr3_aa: ASSLDAGTVEAF
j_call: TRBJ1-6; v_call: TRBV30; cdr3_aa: AWSATPGTEYSPLH
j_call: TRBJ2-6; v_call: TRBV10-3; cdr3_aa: AISESRGDSGANVLT
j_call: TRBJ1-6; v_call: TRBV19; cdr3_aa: ASKDSHNSPLH
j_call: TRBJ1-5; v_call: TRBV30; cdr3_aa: AWSVPGGPQH
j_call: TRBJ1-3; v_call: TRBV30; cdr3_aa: AWDATGSGNTIY
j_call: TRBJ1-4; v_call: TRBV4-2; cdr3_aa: ASSQDLGQF
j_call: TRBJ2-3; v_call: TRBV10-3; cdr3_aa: AISRQGDTDTQY
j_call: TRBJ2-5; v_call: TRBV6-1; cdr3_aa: ASTRLAGGRETQY
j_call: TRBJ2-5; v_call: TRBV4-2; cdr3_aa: ASSQLQEETQY
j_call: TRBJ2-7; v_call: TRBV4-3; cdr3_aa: ASSQETSGGYEQY
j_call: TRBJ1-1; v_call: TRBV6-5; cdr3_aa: ASSTRGQGNTEAF
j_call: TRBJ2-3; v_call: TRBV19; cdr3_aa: ASSIGPGTDTQY
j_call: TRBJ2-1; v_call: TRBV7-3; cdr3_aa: ASSTTSRDEQF
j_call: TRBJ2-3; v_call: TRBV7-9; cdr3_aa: ASSLTGTPDTQY
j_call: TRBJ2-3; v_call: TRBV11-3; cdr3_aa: ASSPAGAEDTQY
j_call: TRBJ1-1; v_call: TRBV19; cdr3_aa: ASSRGTAFNTEAF
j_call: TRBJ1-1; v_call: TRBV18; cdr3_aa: ASSPEKTSGAF
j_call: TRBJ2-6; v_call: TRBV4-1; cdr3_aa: ASRTLRGSPSGANVLT
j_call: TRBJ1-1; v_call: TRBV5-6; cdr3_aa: ASSFSHWGNTEAF
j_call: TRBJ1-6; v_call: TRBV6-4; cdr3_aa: ASKAGPNSPLH
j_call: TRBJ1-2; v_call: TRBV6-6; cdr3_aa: ASTHTYDLYGYT
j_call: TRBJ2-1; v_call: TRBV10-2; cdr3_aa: ASSESEGYEQF
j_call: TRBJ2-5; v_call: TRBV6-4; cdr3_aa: ASSEGAGGQETQY
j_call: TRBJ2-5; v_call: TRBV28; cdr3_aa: ASSLRPDRTTGETQY
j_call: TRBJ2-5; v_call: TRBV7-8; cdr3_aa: ASSPNRAGGLRETQY
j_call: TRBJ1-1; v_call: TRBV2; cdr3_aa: ASRATNTEAF
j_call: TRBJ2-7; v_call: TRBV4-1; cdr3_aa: ASSRIRSRDNQRFSYEQY
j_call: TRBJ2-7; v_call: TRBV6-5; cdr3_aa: ASSYSPTEGYEQY
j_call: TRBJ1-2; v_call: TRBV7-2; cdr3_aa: ASSLFEVSGYT
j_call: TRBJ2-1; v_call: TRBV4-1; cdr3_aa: ASSLFGTSGRSKQF
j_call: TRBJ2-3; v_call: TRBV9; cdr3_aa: ASSGPLPTDTQY
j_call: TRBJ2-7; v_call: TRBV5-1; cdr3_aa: ASSLGADIGYEQY
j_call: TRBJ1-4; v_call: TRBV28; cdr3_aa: ASSSNEKLF
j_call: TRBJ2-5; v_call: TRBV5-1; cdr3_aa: ASSSGLASETQY
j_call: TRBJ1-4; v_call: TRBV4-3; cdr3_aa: ASSQDRLRDRGFEKLF
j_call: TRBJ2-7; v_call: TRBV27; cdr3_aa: ASSPGLGSEQY
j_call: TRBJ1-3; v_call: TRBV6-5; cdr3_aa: ASTEDLVGGNTIY
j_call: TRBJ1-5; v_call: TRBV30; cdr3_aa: AYTSGTVNQPQH
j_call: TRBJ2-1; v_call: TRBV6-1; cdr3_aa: ASSAGGSYNEQF
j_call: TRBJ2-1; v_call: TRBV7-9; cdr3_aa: ASSATDRVLEF
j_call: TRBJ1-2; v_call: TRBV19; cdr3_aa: ASSTTGGYYGYT